One and the same sample provided the 21 T cell receptor beta chains below, sequenced in a study of shared clonotypes between healthy human individuals (dated by TCRdb to 2019 to 2021). The library relied on the immunoSEQ multiplex PCR assay. Imported from immuneACCESS, the table was reduced by TCRdb to in-frame sequences with V and J called. These copies leave out some clones; in studies compared against another copy, an unresolved V gene accounts for under half, and the cause of the remainder is not known. The sample table shows roughly 1,100,000 clones, and under 80% are seen once. The ten largest clonotypes hold about 1.5% of the sample. The specimen sequenced was memory CD4+ T cells sorted from blood. Sample cell subset or site, as interpreted from the label and publication: CD45RA-negative fraction. These receptors were obtained from a young man in good health.

This chain joins TRBV19 and TRBJ1-3; TRBD1 aligns across 9 bases. This CDR3 is built from 16 residues. Germline trimming cut 3 bases from V and 1 base from J; bases unmatched to any gene: 4. Germline V lookup: CDR1 LNHDA, CDR2 SQIVND (reference sequence). CDR3 in DNA: TGTGCCAGTAGTATCACAGGGGGCGCGTCTGGAAACACCATATATTTT. Translating it yields CASSITGGASGNTIYF.

CDR3 in amino acids: CAWKMDSTEAFF. Here the CDR3 DNA reads TGTGCCTGGAAGATGGATAGCACTGAAGCTTTCTTT. V and J are TRBV30 and TRBJ1-1; no clear D. Trimming left V 4 bases short and J 4 bases short, with 10 bases between. The CDR3 is 12 residues long. Looked up from germline, CDR1 is GTSNPN and CDR2 is SVGIG (reference sequence).

Note on this clone: A junction end diverges from the germline sequence, so it may reflect a read error. This chain connects TRBV18 to TRBJ2-1; 9 nucleotides match TRBD2. The CDR3 spans 13 residues. Germline V lookup: CDR1 KGHSH, CDR2 LQKENI. The CDR3 DNA follows: TGTGCCAGCTCACCAGCCCCGGGACTAGCTCTGGTCTTC. The encoded protein is CASSPAPGLALVF.

The chain combines TRBV19 with TRBJ2-2; 7 bases align to TRBD1. The V segment lost 7 bases and the J segment 2 bases; nucleotides outside the gene matches: 10. There are 16 residues in the CDR3. The V gene's germline CDR1 is LNHDA and CDR2 SQIVND (reference sequence). In DNA form, the CDR3 reads TGTGCCAGTACGAGAGGGGGCTCGCGAAACACCGGGGAGCTGTTTTTT. It is translated as CASTRGGSRNTGELFF.

The chain has TRBV7-2 and TRBJ2-2; weak D call: TRBD2 (6 bases). V was pared by 7 bases and J by 7 bases, with 16 bases between. This CDR3 is 14 amino acids long. The germline CDR1 and CDR2 sequences are SGHTA and FQGNSA. DNA for the CDR3: TGTGCCAGCACCCCGAGGAGGGATGTCGGGGAGCTGTTTTTT. Encoded protein: CASTPRRDVGELFF. Complete variable domain (other parts from reference TRBV7-2 and TRBJ2-2): GAGVSQSPSNKVTEKGKDVELRCDPISGHTALYWYRQSLGQGLEFLIYFQGNSAPDKSGLPSDRFSAERTGGSVSTLTIQRTQQEDSAVYLCASTPRRDVGELFFGEGSRLTVL.

This chain uses TRBV14 with TRBJ1-1; D is uncertain. Trimming left V 1 base short and J 5 bases short, with 8 bases between. This CDR3 contains 13 residues. The germline CDR1 and CDR2 sequences are SGHDN and FVKESK. The CDR3 sequence is CASSQVGSTEAFF. DNA for the CDR3: TGTGCCAGCAGCCAAGTGGGGTCAACTGAAGCTTTCTTT.

This rearrangement joins TRBV30 to TRBJ2-7; 7 positions match TRBD1. The ends lost 8 bases at V and 0 bases at J; junction bases unmatched: 7. Germline V gives CDR1 GTSNPN, CDR2 SVGIG (reference sequence). The length of the CDR3 is 13 residues. The CDR3 is CAASGQSSYEQYF. The DNA of the CDR3 is TGTGCCGCCTCGGGACAGAGCTCCTACGAGCAGTACTTC.

This clone was seen a handful of times. V and J are TRBV7-2 and TRBJ2-3; D is unresolved. The germline V gene encodes CDR1 SGHTA and CDR2 FQGNSA. There are 12 residues in the CDR3. Trimming cost V 10 bases and J 2 bases, with 10 bases left between them. The CDR3 region has the DNA TGTGCCATCCTGAACAACACAGATACGCAGTATTTT. Translating gives CAILNNTDTQYF.

The gene calls are TRBV21-1 and TRBJ1-5. TRBV21-1 is a pseudogene locus. This CDR3 comprises 14 residues. The CDR3 region is CASLPGGLNQPQHF. The CDR3 DNA follows: TGTGCCAGCCTACCAGGAGGCCTCAATCAGCCCCAGCATTTT.

V is TRBV5-8 and J is TRBJ1-2; D is perhaps TRBD1 (5 bases). The CDR3 is 11 residues long. The V end was cut by 4 bases, the J end by 5 bases, with 6 bases between. Germline loops: CDR1 SGHTS, CDR2 YDEGEE. CDR3 sequence: CASSRGYGYTF. For the CDR3, the DNA is TGTGCCAGCAGCCGGGGGTATGGCTACACCTTC.

The chain joins TRBV6-6 to TRBJ2-1; the match to TRBD2 covers 10 bases. Germline loops: CDR1 MNHNY, CDR2 SVGAGI (reference sequence). The J segment lost 6 bases and the V segment lost 5 bases, leaving 7 bases of the junction unmatched. CDR3 length: 15 amino acids. This chain's CDR3 is CASSPQAGGPNEQFF. The CDR3 DNA sequence: TGTGCCAGCAGTCCCCAAGCGGGAGGGCCCAATGAGCAGTTCTTC.

The gene calls are TRBV6-5 and TRBJ2-3; the D gene is possibly TRBD2 (6 bases). This CDR3 has 13 residues. Looked up from germline, CDR1 is MNHEY and CDR2 is SVGAGI. The V end was cut by 5 bases, the J end by 3 bases, with 9 bases between. DNA of the CDR3: TGTGCCAGCAGTCTAGGGACTACAGATACGCAGTATTTT. This sequence encodes CASSLGTTDTQYF.

About this clone itself: It may be a read error: a sequence one base away is much more abundant. The V and J genes are TRBV29-1 and TRBJ2-1; D gene uncertain. Germline CDR1 and CDR2: SQVTM and ANQGSEA. The CDR3 length is 13 residues. The CDR3 loop reads CGVPHLGYNEQFF. The CDR3 region has the DNA TGCGGCGTCCCACATCTGGGCTACAATGAGCAGTTCTTC.

J is TRBJ2-5 and V is TRBV6-5; D gene unclear. Germline CDR1 reads MNHEY; CDR2 reads SVGAGI. This CDR3 region has 14 residues. Trimming left V 5 bases short and J 2 bases short, with 12 bases between. The CDR3 sequence: CASSLRLGQETQYF. CDR3 nucleotides: TGTGCCAGCAGTCTACGGCTGGGGCAAGAGACCCAGTACTTC.

This sequence joins TRBV7-6 and TRBJ2-3; 8 bases match TRBD2. The CDR3 has 16 amino acids. Looked up from germline, CDR1 is SGHVS and CDR2 is FNYEAQ. The V segment lost 0 bases and the J segment 2 bases; nucleotides outside the gene matches: 4. CDR3 in amino acids: CASSLASGGYTDTQYF. Written as DNA, the CDR3 is TGTGCCAGCAGCTTAGCGAGCGGGGGATACACAGATACGCAGTATTTT.

This clone was seen more than once but under ten times. The chain joins TRBV6-5 to TRBJ2-3; 11 bases agree with TRBD2. The CDR3 contains 14 residues. V was clipped by 2 bases and J by 10 bases; unmatched bases: 5. Looked up from germline, CDR1 is MNHEY and CDR2 is SVGAGI. CDR3 sequence reads: CASSYTTSGRSQYF. The CDR3 DNA is TGTGCCAGCAGTTACACCACTAGCGGGAGATCGCAGTATTTT.

In nucleotides, the CDR3 is TGCGCCAGCAGTCAACCCGGCTACCGGGGATCCATCTATGGCTACACCTTC. Translated: CASSQPGYRGSIYGYTF. The V and J genes are TRBV23-1 and TRBJ1-2; D is uncertain. TRBV23-1 is annotated as an ORF whose role is uncertain. V was pared by 2 bases and J by 4 bases, with 20 bases between. This CDR3 region has 17 residues.

V and J are TRBV7-2 and TRBJ2-7; TRBD2 is a possible D gene (6 bases). Germline V gene sequence: CDR1 SGHTA, CDR2 FQGNSA. The CDR3 length is 13 residues. Trimming stripped 3 bases from V and 10 bases from J, with 16 bases between. The CDR3 region has the DNA TGTGCCAGCAGCTTCGGGCAGCTAGCGTCTCAGTACTTC. Translation gives CASSFGQLASQYF.

For this clone: The sample carries other DNA sequences with the same CDR3. The chain combines TRBV5-1 with TRBJ1-3; no clear D gene. V was shortened by 0 bases and J by 4 bases, with 11 bases between the two germline ends. Per the germline V gene, CDR1 is SGHRS and CDR2 is YFSETQ. The CDR3 spans 15 residues. The CDR3 DNA follows: TGCGCCAGCAGCTTGGACCGGGTCTCCGGAAACACCATATATTTT. It encodes CASSLDRVSGNTIYF.

Regarding this clone: The same CDR3 is also encoded by other DNA sequences in this sample. The chain is built from TRBV6-1 and TRBJ1-1, with D hard to call. The germline V and J ends were trimmed by 2 bases and 0 bases, with 7 bases remaining between them. The germline V gene has CDR1 MNHNS and CDR2 SASEGT. CDR3 length: 14 amino acids. The CDR3 coding sequence is TGTGCCAGCAGTGAACCCGGGCTGAACACTGAAGCTTTCTTT. The encoded protein is CASSEPGLNTEAFF.

V is TRBV5-1 and J is TRBJ2-2; D unclear. Trimming pared 0 bases from V and 4 bases from J, leaving 7 bases between. Germline V gene sequence: CDR1 SGHRS, CDR2 YFSETQ. This CDR3 spans 14 amino acids. This chain's CDR3 is CASSLEVTTGELFF. For the CDR3, the DNA is TGCGCCAGCAGCTTGGAGGTAACCACCGGGGAGCTGTTTTTT.